This T cell receptor (beta chain) emerged from a study of CD8 T cells in Susac syndrome (dated by TCRdb to the late 2010s). Broadly, across the study: Whether CD8+ T cell activation and differentiation in Susac syndrome was antigen driven was tested using repertoire sequencing.

The paper's findings and limits, for the study overall: The study acknowledged that relatively few individuals were included in the TCR sequencing and HLA analysis.

Peripheral blood CD8+ and CD4+ T cells from healthy donors, Susac syndrome patients and multiple sclerosis patients were profiled by high-throughput TCR beta sequencing. Healthy donors were age- and sex-matched controls. Bulk CD8+ and CD4+ T cells were purified by magnetic negative isolation, while CD8+ TEMRA cells were enriched using FACS. Blood was drawn into EDTA tubes, processed within 24 hours, and PBMCs were isolated by density gradient centrifugation. PBMCs intended for TCR sequencing were cryopreserved in liquid nitrogen and thawed later in a water bath at 37 degrees C. Purity of sorted or isolated CD4+, CD8+ and CD8+ TEMRA cells was at least 90%. The junction shows trimming of 4 bases on V and 4 bases on J, and the gene matches do not reach 6 bases of it. The CDR3 covers 14 residues, taking in both the cysteine and the phenylalanine. Only the CDR3 part of the read is kept: 42 bases, read in frame from the first base. The CDR1 and CDR2 encoded by the germline V gene are LGHNA and YNFKEQ.

With regard to this clonotype: This receptor's antigen is unknown. Base qualities are not at hand, and no much larger clone is one base apart.

RNA was extracted with the RNeasy kit and 0.5 to 1 ug was reverse transcribed using random hexamers. The immunoSEQ multiplex PCR assay, which covers 54 Vbeta and 13 Jbeta segments, was used to amplify TCR beta CDR3 regions. PCR amplification bias was corrected by using a synthetic template baseline for primer optimization and computational correction. The original pipeline was this. Reads were annotated to V, D and J genes per IMGT and analyzed with immunoSEQ Analyzer, keeping only productive sequences. To calculate clonality, Shannon entropy was normalized by log2 of the number of productive unique sequences and then subtracted from one. For each patient and control, public and private clones were evaluated among the 100 most prevalent clones. Clones were defined as Susac-specific if absent from the healthy and MS cohorts, from 1052 published viral clones and from other ImmuneACCESS disease sequences. The public reads were reprocessed in TCRdb via fastp at Q25 and MiXCR, keeping in-frame beta chains. Merged by CDR3 protein, the rows form single entries marked with the most common genes and DNA. The V and J calls were determined by TCRdb, not by the authors. This sample lists approximately 120,000 distinct CDR3 sequences; around 95% were detected once. The biggest ten clones account for over 0.07% of the sample.

This chain joins TRBV4-2 to TRBJ2-7, with 8 central nucleotides matching TRBD1. The sample taken for sequencing was CD4+ T cells from PBMCs. The receptor's source is a human donor in good health. The DNA is as follows: TGTGCCAGCAGCCCCGGGACAGGTGAATACGAGCAGTACTTC. It codes for CASSPGTGEYEQYF.